This T cell receptor beta chain was documented in a study of OX40 agonist ivuxolimab in advanced cancers. About the research overall: Males comprised about 84% of the group, whose mean age was approximately 61 years (range 23 to 79). Three patients had partial responses: one hepatocellular carcinoma, two cutaneous melanoma.

The repertoire was sequenced with immunoSEQ multiplex PCR; TCRdb's copy has only in-frame clones and lacks some. Here the sample spans about 15,000 clones, roughly 84% being singletons. Study conclusions and caveats: Doses of 0.1 to 3.0 mg/kg were accompanied by clonal expansion of CD4+ and CD8+ blood T cells by week 6.

Regarding this clone: Its antigen is not known.

The TCR was taken from an adult with an advanced solid tumor such as melanoma, head and neck, liver or kidney cancer. The material sequenced was CD4+ or CD8+ T cells sorted from blood, taken in a trial of the OX40 agonist ivuxolimab.

The CDR3 sequence is CASSLGRLAAYEQYF. Here the CDR3 DNA reads TGTGCCAGCAGCTTAGGGAGACTAGCGGCCTACGAGCAGTACTTC. V is TRBV7-6 and J is TRBJ2-7, with 9 positions matching TRBD2. The V segment lost 1 base and the J segment 2 bases; nucleotides outside the gene matches: 3. This CDR3 comprises 15 residues. Germline CDR1 and CDR2: SGHVS and FNYEAQ.